A single sample gave rise to the 22 T cell receptor beta chains below, sequenced in a study of a mutant IDH1 vaccine in newly diagnosed glioma. As to time point: baseline, week 1 (first vaccination visit). As for treatment: pre-vaccination baseline after standard-of-care therapy. Repertoires were generated with immunoSEQ multiplex PCR, while TCRdb's copy carries only in-frame clones and drops some. This sample has tens of thousands of clones, with 91% found just once. The sequenced sample was PBMCs, obtained from a glioma patient treated with radiotherapy, temozolomide or both. These receptors came from a man aged 50 or older with glioma.

J is TRBJ1-2 and V is TRBV7-2, with TRBD1 matching 10 bases. The CDR3 has 14 residues. Germline V gene data show CDR1 as SGHTA and CDR2 as FQGNSA. Trimming took 5 bases from V and 2 from J; bases not matched to a gene: 2. CDR3 nucleotides: TGTGCCAGCAGCCGGACAGGGGGAAACTATGGCTACACCTTC. Translating it yields CASSRTGGNYGYTF.

The gene calls are TRBV5-6 and TRBJ1-6; 7 bases line up with TRBD1. With 4 bases clipped from V and 7 bases from J, the junction kept 14 bases outside the gene matches. This CDR3 contains 17 residues. Germline-derived CDR1 and CDR2 are SGHDT and YYEEEE. CDR3 in DNA: TGTGCCAGCAGCCCCCAGATCGTTGGGACAGTAAATTCACCCCTCCACTTT. Translating it yields CASSPQIVGTVNSPLHF.

The chain recombines TRBV29-1 with TRBJ2-5, with D tentatively TRBD2 (5 bases). CDR3 size: 13 residues. Germline CDR1 and CDR2: SQVTM and ANQGSEA. The V and J ends lost 5 bases and 4 bases respectively, with 14 bases between them. Written as DNA, the CDR3 is TGCAGCGTTCACGGGGTCTTCGGAGAGACCCAGTACTTC. The encoded protein is CSVHGVFGETQYF.

Notes on this clone: Different DNA sequences within this sample yield the same CDR3. This chain connects TRBV2 to TRBJ1-2, with unresolved D. V was shortened by 3 bases and J by 0 bases, with 8 bases between the two germline ends. CDR1 is SNHLY and CDR2 is FYNNEI in the germline V gene. The CDR3 has 14 residues. CDR3 in amino acids: CASSESGTNYGYTF. The CDR3 DNA reads as TGTGCCAGCAGTGAGTCGGGTACTAACTATGGCTACACCTTC.

J is TRBJ1-5 and V is TRBV19; D may be TRBD1 (5 bases). CDR1 is LNHDA, CDR2 SQIVND, per germline (reference sequence). Trimming shortened V by 10 bases and J by 1 base, and 8 bases separated the two germline ends. This CDR3 has 12 residues. The CDR3 bases are TGTGCCACCAGGGACAGCAATCAGCCCCAGCATTTT. It is translated as CATRDSNQPQHF.

The chain combines TRBV6-6 with TRBJ2-5; no clear D gene. Deletions cut 4 bases from V and 0 bases from J, with 6 bases between. The CDR3 totals 13 residues. Germline loops: CDR1 MNHNY, CDR2 SVGAGI (reference sequence). DNA for the CDR3: TGTGCCAGCAGTTTATCAGACCAAGAGACCCAGTACTTC. Amino acid sequence: CASSLSDQETQYF.

CDR3 DNA sequence: TGCGCCAGCAGCTTGGCTGGGGGGGGAGCTTTCTTT. Translation: CASSLAGGGAFF. This chain links TRBV5-1 with TRBJ1-1; D is perhaps TRBD1 (5 bases). V was shortened by 0 bases and J by 10 bases, with 10 bases between the two germline ends. Germline-derived CDR1 and CDR2 are SGHRS and YFSETQ. The CDR3 runs to 12 residues.

The chain joins TRBV7-2 to TRBJ2-1, with unresolved D. Germline assignment: CDR1 SGHTA and CDR2 FQGNSA. The CDR3 has 12 amino acids. V lost 1 base and J 10 bases, leaving 8 bases between the germline ends. DNA of the CDR3: TGTGCCAGCAGCTTAGACTCCTGGGAGCAGTTCTTC. Protein product: CASSLDSWEQFF.

The rearrangement uses TRBV5-4 and TRBJ2-2; 7 bases align to TRBD1. The CDR3 runs 15 residues. V was clipped by 3 bases and J by 8 bases; unmatched bases: 10. Germline CDR1 SGHNT, CDR2 YYREEE (reference sequence). In DNA, the CDR3 is TGTGCCAGCAGCTGGGGGACAGCCAGGACTGGGGAGCTGTTTTTT. Protein: CASSWGTARTGELFF.

This chain uses TRBV27 with TRBJ2-5; D is possibly TRBD2 (5 bases). V lost 3 bases, J lost 5 bases, and 13 bases lay in between. The CDR3 sequence is 14 residues long. Germline V CDR1 and CDR2: MNHEY, SMNVEV (reference sequence). For the CDR3, the DNA is TGTGCCAGCAGTTTCCTGACGAGGAGGGAGACCCAGTACTTC. It codes for CASSFLTRRETQYF.

The V gene is TRBV4-2, the J gene TRBJ1-1, with TRBD1 matching 8 bases. The CDR3 is 14 amino acids. Germline V gene data show CDR1 as LGHNA and CDR2 as YNFKEQ. Trimming cost V 4 bases and J 4 bases; bases outside gene matches: 5. This chain's CDR3 is CASSLLGQGTEAFF. CDR3 DNA: TGTGCCAGCAGCCTCCTTGGACAGGGCACTGAAGCTTTCTTT.

The chain couples TRBV30 to TRBJ1-6; D is unclear. V gave up 1 base and J gave up 8 bases, with 9 bases separating them. CDR1 and CDR2 from the germline V gene are GTSNPN and SVGIG (reference sequence). The CDR3 runs to 13 residues. The CDR3 DNA is TGTGCCTGGAGTGCGGCAGCTGATTCACCCCTCCACTTT. The encoded protein is CAWSAAADSPLHF.

The chain combines TRBV5-1 with TRBJ2-7, with 9 bases that match TRBD2. Germline lookup yields CDR1 SGHRS and CDR2 YFSETQ. J was trimmed by 5 bases and V by 0 bases; bases with no gene match: 6. The CDR3 spans 15 residues. As DNA, the CDR3 is TGCGCCAGCAGCTTGGTCCCTAGCGGGATTAACGAGCAGTACTTC. Protein sequence: CASSLVPSGINEQYF.

The rearrangement uses TRBV14 and TRBJ2-7; D unclear. V was shortened by 2 bases and J by 2 bases, with 4 bases between the two germline ends. Germline values: CDR1 SGHDN, CDR2 FVKESK. The CDR3 totals 12 residues. The CDR3 region has the DNA TGTGCCAGCAGCCAAAACACCTACGAGCAGTACTTC. Residues: CASSQNTYEQYF.

The genes are TRBV7-2 and TRBJ2-2; D call uncertain. This CDR3 comprises 12 residues. Germline V CDR1 and CDR2: SGHTA, FQGNSA. Trimming stripped 4 bases from V and 3 bases from J, with 3 bases between. CDR3 in amino acids: CASSSYTGELFF. CDR3 in DNA: TGTGCCAGCAGCTCCTACACCGGGGAGCTGTTTTTT. Combining the CDR3 with reference TRBV7-2 and TRBJ2-2 gives the whole variable domain GAGVSQSPSNKVTEKGKDVELRCDPISGHTALYWYRQSLGQGLEFLIYFQGNSAPDKSGLPSDRFSAERTGGSVSTLTIQRTQQEDSAVYLCASSSYTGELFFGEGSRLTVL.

This chain uses TRBV4-2 with TRBJ2-3; possibly TRBD2 for D (5 bases). CDR3 length equals 16 residues. Per germline, CDR1 LGHNA and CDR2 YNFKEQ. Trimming cost V 0 bases and J 4 bases, with 14 bases left between them. For the CDR3, the DNA is TGTGCCAGCAGCCAAGATAGCGCTAGAGGCTCAGATACGCAGTATTTT. Translating it yields CASSQDSARGSDTQYF.

This clone came up once. The V and J genes are TRBV6-1 and TRBJ2-2, with TRBD2 as a possible D gene (6 bases). Germline V gene sequence: CDR1 MNHNS, CDR2 SASEGT. The V and J ends lost 2 bases and 5 bases respectively, with 15 bases between them. CDR3 length equals 16 residues. As DNA, the CDR3 is TGTGCCAGCAGTGAATGGGGGGACGGAAGAACCGGGGAGCTGTTTTTT. Amino acids: CASSEWGDGRTGELFF.

CDR3 DNA sequence: TGCGCCAGCACGACAGGGTCCACTAATGAAAAACTGTTTTTT. Its translation is CASTTGSTNEKLFF. The chain is built from TRBV5-1 and TRBJ1-4; TRBD1 matches at 7 bases. V was clipped by 6 bases and J by 2 bases; unmatched bases: 4. Per germline, CDR1 SGHRS and CDR2 YFSETQ. The length of the CDR3 is 14 residues.

The V and J genes are TRBV15 and TRBJ2-5, with no clear D. CDR1 and CDR2 from the germline V gene are LNHNV and YYDKDF (reference sequence). Deletions cut 3 bases from V and 2 bases from J, with 10 bases between. This CDR3 is built from 14 residues. The CDR3 nucleotides are TGTGCCACCAGCAGTATCGCTCTGCAAGAGACCCAGTACTTC. Translated, it gives CATSSIALQETQYF.

The chain has TRBV4-3 and TRBJ2-1; 8 bases match TRBD2. Trimming took 0 bases from V and 2 from J; bases not matched to a gene: 3. CDR3 length: 16 residues. The germline V gene encodes CDR1 LGHNA and CDR2 YSLEER. CDR3 in amino acids: CASSQDLAGAYNEQFF. For the CDR3, the DNA is TGCGCCAGCAGCCAAGATCTAGCGGGTGCCTACAATGAGCAGTTCTTC.

The chain couples TRBV5-4 to TRBJ1-4, with D perhaps TRBD1 (5 bases). V lost 4 bases, J lost 4 bases, and 14 bases lay in between. There are 15 residues in the CDR3. The V gene's germline CDR1 is SGHNT and CDR2 YYREEE (reference sequence). The CDR3: CASSPTGRGNEKLFF. For the CDR3, the DNA is TGTGCCAGCAGCCCAACCGGGAGGGGTAATGAAAAACTGTTTTTT.

This rearrangement joins TRBV9 to TRBJ2-7; D is perhaps TRBD1 or TRBD2 (5 bases each). The CDR3 is 15 amino acids. The germline CDR1 and CDR2 sequences are SGDLS and YYNGEE. Trimming removed 3 bases from V and 0 bases from J, with 13 bases in between. CDR3: CASSGGTANSYEQYF. DNA for the CDR3: TGTGCCAGCAGCGGTGGGACGGCTAACTCCTACGAGCAGTACTTC.